This T cell receptor (beta chain) appears in the sequencing data of a study of blood T cell repertoires in COVID-19. Study-wide context: Sites across the United States, Italy and Spain contributed samples from acute and convalescent COVID-19. In each case, the material was cDNA or gDNA derived from T cells, B-cell-depleted T cells, or PBMCs.

In the original workflow: Estimation of nucleated cell counts relied on the amplification of reference gene primers. Produced via immunoSEQ multiplex PCR; TCRdb's table is partial and in-frame only. The V and J calls and clone size are taken from that table; D and trimming were inferred from the DNA. The sample lists more than 300,000 clones; around 87% were seen once. While infection was still active, Seattle patients were enrolled and then followed longitudinally. Germline loops: CDR1 SGHRS, CDR2 YFSETQ. This CDR3 has 14 residues. V lost 5 bases, J lost 1 base, and 11 bases lay in between. Sequenced input: peripheral blood. The receptor's source is a woman aged 30 to 39 with COVID-19, enrolled during active disease. The genes are TRBV5-1 and TRBJ2-3; a weak D match, TRBD1 (5 bases). The CDR3 bases are TGCGCCAGCAGGGACACCTCAGGCACAGATACGCAGTATTTT. Its translation is CASRDTSGTDTQYF.